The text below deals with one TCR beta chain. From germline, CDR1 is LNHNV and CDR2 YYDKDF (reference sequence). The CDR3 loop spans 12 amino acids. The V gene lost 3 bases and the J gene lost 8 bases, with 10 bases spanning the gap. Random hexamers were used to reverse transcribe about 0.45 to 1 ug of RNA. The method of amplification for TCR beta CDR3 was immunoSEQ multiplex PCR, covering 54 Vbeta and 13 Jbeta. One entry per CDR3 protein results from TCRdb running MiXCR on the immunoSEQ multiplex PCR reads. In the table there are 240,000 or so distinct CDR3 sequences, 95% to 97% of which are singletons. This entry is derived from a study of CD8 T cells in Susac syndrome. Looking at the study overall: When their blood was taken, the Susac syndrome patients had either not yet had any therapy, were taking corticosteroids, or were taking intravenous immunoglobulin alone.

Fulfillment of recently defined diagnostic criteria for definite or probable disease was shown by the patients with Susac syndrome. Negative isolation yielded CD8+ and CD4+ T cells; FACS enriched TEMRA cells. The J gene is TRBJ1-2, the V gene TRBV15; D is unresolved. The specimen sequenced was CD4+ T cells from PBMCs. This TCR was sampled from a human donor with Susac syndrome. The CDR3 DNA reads TGTGCCACCAGCAGGATAACTGCCGGCTACACCTTC. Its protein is CATSRITAGYTF. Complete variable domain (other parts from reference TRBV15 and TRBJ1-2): DAMVIQNPRYQVTQFGKPVTLSCSQTLNHNVMYWYQQKSSQAPKLLFHYYDKDFNNEADTPDNFQSRRPNTSFCFLDIRSPGLGDTAMYLCATSRITAGYTFGSGTRLTVV.